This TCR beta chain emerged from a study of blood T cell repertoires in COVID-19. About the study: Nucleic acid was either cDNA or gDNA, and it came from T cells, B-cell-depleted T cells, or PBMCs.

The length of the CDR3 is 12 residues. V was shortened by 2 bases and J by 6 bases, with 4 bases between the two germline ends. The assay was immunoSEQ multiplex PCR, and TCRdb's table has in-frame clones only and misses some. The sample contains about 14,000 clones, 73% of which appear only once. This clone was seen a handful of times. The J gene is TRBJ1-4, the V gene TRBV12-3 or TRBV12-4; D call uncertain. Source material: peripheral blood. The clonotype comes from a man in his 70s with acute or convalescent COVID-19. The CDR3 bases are TGTGCCAGCAGTTTATCCTATGAAAAACTGTTTTTT. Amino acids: CASSLSYEKLFF.